This T cell receptor (beta chain) was sequenced for a study of blood T cell repertoires in COVID-19. On the study more broadly: From T cells, B-cell-depleted T cells, or PBMCs came the material, which was cDNA or gDNA.

Clones were read by immunoSEQ multiplex PCR, and TCRdb kept only the in-frame ones, dropping some. The sample includes 20,000 to 25,000 clones, roughly 85% of them seen just once. The CDR3 has 14 amino acids, counting both end residues. Germline loops: CDR1 SQVTM, CDR2 ANQGSEA. A remark on this clone: No DNA is shown, since the ends of the CDR3 on it are uncertain; the CDR3 is the one TCRdb lists.

The clonotype comes from a human donor with active COVID-19. The donor label of this sample is uncertain. The V gene is TRBV29-1, the J gene TRBJ2-5; the D call in the table, TRBD2, was not verified against the DNA. What was sequenced was peripheral blood. The chain's CDR3 is CSGLGTGGWETQYF.